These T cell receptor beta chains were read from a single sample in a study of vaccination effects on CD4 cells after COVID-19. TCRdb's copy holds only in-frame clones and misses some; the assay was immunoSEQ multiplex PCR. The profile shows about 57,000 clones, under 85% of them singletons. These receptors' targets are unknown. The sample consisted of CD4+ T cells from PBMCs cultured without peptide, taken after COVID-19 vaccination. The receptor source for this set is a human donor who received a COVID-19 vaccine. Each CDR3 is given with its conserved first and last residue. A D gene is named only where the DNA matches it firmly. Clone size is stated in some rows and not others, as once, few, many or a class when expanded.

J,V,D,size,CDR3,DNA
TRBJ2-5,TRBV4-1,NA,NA,CASSKEGSRVETQYF,TGCGCCAGCAGCAAGGAAGGGAGTAGGGTGGAGACCCAGTACTTC
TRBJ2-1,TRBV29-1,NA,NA,CSVEFPRWEGDEQFF,TGCAGCGTTGAATTCCCAAGGTGGGAGGGGGATGAGCAGTTCTTC
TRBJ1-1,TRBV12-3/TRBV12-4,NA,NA,CASSSRTEAFF,TGTGCCAGCAGTTCGAGGACTGAAGCTTTCTTT
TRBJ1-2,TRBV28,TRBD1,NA,CASSLFGQGAAGYTF,TGTGCCAGCAGTTTATTTGGACAGGGGGCGGCCGGCTACACCTTC
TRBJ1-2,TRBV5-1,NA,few,CASSPQPSNYGYTF,TGCGCCAGCAGCCCACAGCCCTCTAACTATGGCTACACCTTC
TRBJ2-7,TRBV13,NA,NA,CASSLRGKSGKDSEQYF,TGTGCCAGCAGCCTCCGGGGAAAATCGGGGAAAGATAGCGAGCAGTACTTC
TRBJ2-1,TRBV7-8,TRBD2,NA,CASSPGGATPYNEQFF,TGTGCCAGCAGCCCCGGGGGGGCGACGCCTTACAATGAGCAGTTCTTC
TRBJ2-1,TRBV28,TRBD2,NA,CASRNGLAGTTGEQFF,TGTGCCAGCAGGAATGGACTAGCGGGGACCACTGGAGAGCAGTTCTTC
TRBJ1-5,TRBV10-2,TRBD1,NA,CASSGDRAQPQHF,TGCGCCAGCAGTGGGGACAGGGCGCAGCCCCAGCATTTT
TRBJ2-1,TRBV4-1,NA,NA,CASSQDMRGTQGDEQFF,TGCGCCAGCAGCCAGGATATGAGGGGCACCCAAGGAGATGAGCAGTTCTTC
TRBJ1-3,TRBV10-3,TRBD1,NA,CAIRPTGNSGNTIYF,TGTGCCATCAGGCCGACAGGGAACTCTGGAAACACCATATATTTT
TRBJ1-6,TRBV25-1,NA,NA,CASSEAGQSSPLHF,TGTGCCAGCAGTGAAGCCGGACAGAGTTCACCCCTCCACTTT
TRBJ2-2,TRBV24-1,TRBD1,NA,CATSDNSGGAGNTGELFF,TGTGCCACCAGTGATAACTCAGGGGGCGCGGGGAACACCGGGGAGCTGTTTTTT